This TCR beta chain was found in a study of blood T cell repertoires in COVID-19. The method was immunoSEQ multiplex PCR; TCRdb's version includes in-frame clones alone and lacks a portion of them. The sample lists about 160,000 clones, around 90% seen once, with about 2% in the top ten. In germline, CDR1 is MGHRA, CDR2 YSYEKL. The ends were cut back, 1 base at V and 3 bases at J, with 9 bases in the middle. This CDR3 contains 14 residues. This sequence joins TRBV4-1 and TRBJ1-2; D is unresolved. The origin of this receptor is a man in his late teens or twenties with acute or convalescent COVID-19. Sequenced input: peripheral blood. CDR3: CASSQVQAYYGYTF. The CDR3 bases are TGCGCCAGCAGCCAAGTGCAGGCCTACTATGGCTACACCTTC.